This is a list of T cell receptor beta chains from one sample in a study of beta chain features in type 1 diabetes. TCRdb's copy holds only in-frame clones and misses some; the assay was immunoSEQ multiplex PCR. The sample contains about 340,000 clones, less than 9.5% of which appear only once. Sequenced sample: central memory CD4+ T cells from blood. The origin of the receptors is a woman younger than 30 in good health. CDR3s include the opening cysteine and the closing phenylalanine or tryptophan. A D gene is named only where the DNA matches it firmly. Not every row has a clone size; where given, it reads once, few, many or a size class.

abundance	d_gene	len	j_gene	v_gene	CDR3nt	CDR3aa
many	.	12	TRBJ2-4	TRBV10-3	TGTGCCATCAGTGAGTCGTCAGGGACTCAGTACTTC	CAISESSGTQYF
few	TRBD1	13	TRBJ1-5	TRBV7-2	TGTGCCAGCAGCGGACAGGGTGGTCAGCCCCAGCATTTT	CASSGQGGQPQHF
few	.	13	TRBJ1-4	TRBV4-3	TGCGCCAGCAGCCAAGATCCGGGCTTAAAACTGTTTTTT	CASSQDPGLKLFF
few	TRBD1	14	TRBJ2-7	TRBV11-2	TGTGCCAGCAGTTTTACTGGACAGGGTGGGGAGCAGTACTTC	CASSFTGQGGEQYF
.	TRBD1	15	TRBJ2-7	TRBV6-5	TGTGCCAGCGGTTCCCTCGGGACAGGACCCTACGAGCAGTACTTC	CASGSLGTGPYEQYF
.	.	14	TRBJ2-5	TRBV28	TGTGCCAGCAGTCGGGCAGGTGGATCGGAGACCCAGTACTTC	CASSRAGGSETQYF
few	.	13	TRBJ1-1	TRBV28	TGTGCCAGCAACGGGCCAATGAACACTGAAGCTTTCTTT	CASNGPMNTEAFF
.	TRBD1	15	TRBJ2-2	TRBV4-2	TGTGCCAGCAGCCCGGCCGGGACAGGACCCGGGGAGCTGTTTTTT	CASSPAGTGPGELFF
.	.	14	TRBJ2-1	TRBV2	TGTGCCAGCAGTGAGTTACTCCCACACAATGAGCAGTTCTTC	CASSELLPHNEQFF
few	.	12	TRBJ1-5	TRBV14	TGTGCCAGCAGCCACTGGAATCAGCCCCAGCATTTT	CASSHWNQPQHF
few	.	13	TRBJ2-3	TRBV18	TGTGCCAGCTCACCAGACCAAGGAGATACGCAGTATTTT	CASSPDQGDTQYF
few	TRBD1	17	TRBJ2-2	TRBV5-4	TGTGCCAGCAGCGCACAGGGGAGCCGAGCGAACACCGGGGAGCTGTTTTTT	CASSAQGSRANTGELFF
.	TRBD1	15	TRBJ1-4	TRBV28	TGTGCCAGCGCCACGGTTGGGACAGGTACTGAAAAACTGTTTTTT	CASATVGTGTEKLFF
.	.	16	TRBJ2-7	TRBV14	TGTGCCAGCAGCCCACAAGGGGGACACTTTAGGTACGAGCAGTACTTC	CASSPQGGHFRYEQYF
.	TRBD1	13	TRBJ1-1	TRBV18	TGTGCCAGCTCACCCGACAGGGCCCAAGAAGCTTTCTTT	CASSPDRAQEAFF
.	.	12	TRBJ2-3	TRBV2	TGTGCCAGCAGTGAAAGTGGCGATACGCAGTATTTT	CASSESGDTQYF